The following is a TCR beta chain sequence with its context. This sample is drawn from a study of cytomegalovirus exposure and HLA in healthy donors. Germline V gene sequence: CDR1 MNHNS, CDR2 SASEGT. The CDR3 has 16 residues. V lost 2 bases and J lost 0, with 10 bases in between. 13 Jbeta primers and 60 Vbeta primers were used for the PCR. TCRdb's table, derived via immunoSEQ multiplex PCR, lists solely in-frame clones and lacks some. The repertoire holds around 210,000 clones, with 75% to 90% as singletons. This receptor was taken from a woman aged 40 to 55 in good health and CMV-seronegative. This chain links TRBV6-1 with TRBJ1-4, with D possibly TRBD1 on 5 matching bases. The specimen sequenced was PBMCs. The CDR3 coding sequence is TGTGCCAGCAGTGAAAACTCCAGGGCAACTAATGAAAAACTGTTTTTT. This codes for CASSENSRATNEKLFF.